Listed below are T cell receptor beta chains from one sample, sequenced in a study of Graves' ophthalmopathy and Graves' hyperthyroidism. TCRdb re-derived calls from the multiplex PCR reads in MiXCR, one entry per CDR3 protein. The data show almost 750,000 distinct CDR3 sequences, roughly 41% seen once. Input material: peripheral blood. The receptors stem from an adult man with Graves' ophthalmopathy. The CDR3 runs from the conserved cysteine through the conserved F or W. Fields, in order: V gene, J gene, clone size, D gene, CDR3 protein, CDR3 DNA. A D gene is named only where the DNA matches it firmly. Some rows mark clone size as missing; the rest say once, few, many or name a class of expanded clone.

>TRBV25-1|TRBJ1-1|many|NA
CASQEPGPNEAFF
TGTGCCAGCCAAGAGCCGGGGCCGAACGAAGCTTTCTTT
>TRBV25-1|TRBJ1-6|many|NA
CASSGGGRSYASPLHF
TGTGCCAGCAGTGGCGGGGGGCGATCCTATGCTTCACCCCTCCACTTT
>TRBV5-1|TRBJ2-7|NA|NA
CASSYRVLPYEQYF
TGCGCCAGCAGCTATAGGGTCCTCCCCTACGAGCAGTACTTC
>TRBV9|TRBJ2-5|NA|TRBD1
CASRDGQGAYTQYF
TGTGCCAGCAGAGACGGACAGGGGGCGTACACCCAGTACTTC
>TRBV6-6|TRBJ2-5|many|TRBD2
CASRTVAGGGETQYF
TGTGCCAGCAGGACCGTAGCGGGCGGCGGGGAGACCCAGTACTTC
>TRBV14|TRBJ1-1|many|NA
CASSQVIADTEAFF
TGTGCCAGCAGCCAAGTCATTGCGGACACTGAAGCTTTCTTT
>TRBV20-1|TRBJ2-3|NA|TRBD1
CSAPDRGPDTQYF
TGCAGTGCCCCGGACAGGGGGCCAGATACGCAGTATTTT
>TRBV24-1|TRBJ1-2|many|TRBD1
CATSARTGGAGSYTF
TGTGCCACCAGTGCAAGGACAGGGGGCGCAGGAAGCTACACCTTC
>TRBV9|TRBJ2-2|NA|NA
CASSGGHGGTGELFF
TGTGCCAGCAGCGGGGGACACGGAGGCACCGGGGAGCTGTTTTTT
>TRBV20-1|TRBJ1-2|few|NA
CSARTGTLGYGYTF
TGCAGTGCTCGCACCGGGACCCTTGGATATGGCTACACCTTC
>TRBV29-1|TRBJ2-6|NA|NA
CSARGMNTSGANVLTF
TGCAGCGCGCGGGGTATGAACACTTCTGGGGCCAACGTCCTGACTTTC
>TRBV9|TRBJ1-2|many|NA
CASSVAGYGYTF
TGTGCCAGCAGCGTAGCTGGGTATGGCTACACCTTC
>TRBV2|TRBJ1-1|many|NA
CASSEPGGGAEAFF
TGTGCCAGCAGTGAACCAGGCGGGGGGGCTGAAGCTTTCTTT
>TRBV6-5|TRBJ1-1|NA|TRBD1
CASTGGQGVRAFF
TGTGCCAGCACCGGGGGACAGGGGGTTCGAGCTTTCTTT
>TRBV25-1|TRBJ2-2|NA|NA
CASSFRPGDSTEAGELFF
TGTGCCAGCAGCTTTCGCCCTGGGGACTCTACAGAGGCCGGGGAGCTGTTTTTT
>TRBV10-3|TRBJ1-2|few|TRBD1
CASSPRGLTGYTF
TGTGCCAGCAGTCCCAGGGGGCTGACGGGCTACACCTTC
>TRBV4-2|TRBJ2-6|NA|NA
CASSPTGTKLGSGANVLTF
TGTGCCAGCAGCCCAACAGGGACGAAGCTGGGGTCTGGGGCCAACGTCCTGACTTTC
>TRBV19|TRBJ2-7|NA|NA
CASSIEAGKEQYF
TGTGCCAGTAGTATAGAGGCAGGAAAGGAGCAGTACTTC
>TRBV5-6|TRBJ1-5|NA|NA
CASSWGPQNQPQHF
TGTGCCAGCAGCTGGGGACCGCAAAATCAGCCCCAGCATTTT
>TRBV10-1|TRBJ1-2|NA|NA
CAISSAANGYYGYTF
TGTGCCATCAGTTCTGCGGCGAACGGATACTATGGCTACACCTTC
>TRBV20-1|TRBJ1-1|NA|NA
CSARGREGRGNTEAFF
TGCAGTGCTAGAGGAAGAGAGGGGAGGGGAAACACTGAAGCTTTCTTT
>TRBV10-3|TRBJ1-5|NA|NA
CASNSEGGNQPQHF
TGTGCCAGCAATTCGGAGGGGGGTAATCAGCCCCAGCATTTT
>TRBV6-4|TRBJ1-6|many|NA
CASSDTKNSPLHF
TGTGCCAGCAGTGACACGAAGAATTCACCCCTCCACTTT
>TRBV7-8|TRBJ1-2|many|NA
CASSLSLGGFYGYTF
TGTGCCAGCAGCTTATCCTTAGGGGGGTTCTATGGCTACACCTTC
>TRBV12-3/TRBV12-4|TRBJ2-7|many|NA
CASSTGYEQYF
TGTGCCAGCAGTACCGGGTACGAGCAGTACTTC
>TRBV12-3/TRBV12-4|TRBJ1-1|few|TRBD1
CASSLIGRGHSPANTEAFF
TGTGCCAGCAGTTTGATCGGCAGGGGGCATTCTCCCGCCAACACTGAAGCTTTCTTT
>TRBV15|TRBJ1-1|few|NA
CATSRVRTRNTEAFF
TGTGCCACCAGCCGAGTGCGCACGAGAAACACTGAAGCTTTCTTT
>TRBV20-1|TRBJ1-1|few|NA
CSPGPITEDTEAFF
TGCAGCCCCGGGCCGATAACAGAGGACACTGAAGCTTTCTTT
>TRBV6-1|TRBJ2-7|NA|TRBD1
CASTGTALSYEQYF
TGTGCCAGCACCGGGACAGCGCTCTCCTACGAGCAGTACTTC
>TRBV10-3|TRBJ1-5|NA|NA
CASSAERAQHF
TGTGCCAGCAGCGCCGAGAGGGCCCAGCATTTT
>TRBV7-9|TRBJ2-7|NA|TRBD2
CASIYGTSGRYEQYF
TGTGCCAGCATCTACGGAACTAGCGGGAGGTACGAGCAGTACTTC
>TRBV25-1|TRBJ2-5|many|NA
CASSVGGYETQYF
TGTGCCAGCAGTGTCGGGGGTTACGAGACCCAGTACTTC
>TRBV7-9|TRBJ2-7|few|NA
CASSSVGGHEQYF
TGTGCCAGCAGCTCGGTCGGGGGCCACGAGCAGTACTTC
>TRBV5-6|TRBJ1-4|NA|NA
CASSLVQGRHEKLFF
TGTGCCAGCAGCTTGGTACAGGGACGGCATGAAAAACTGTTTTTT
>TRBV10-3|TRBJ2-5|NA|NA
CAISVALGETQYF
TGTGCCATCAGTGTTGCCCTAGGGGAGACCCAGTACTTC
>TRBV10-3|TRBJ2-7|NA|NA
CTRRSYEQYF
TGCACACGCAGGTCCTACGAGCAGTACTTC
>TRBV15|TRBJ1-1|NA|NA
CATSRVGLTEAFF
TGTGCCACCAGCAGAGTAGGGTTAACTGAAGCTTTCTTT
>TRBV7-2|TRBJ1-5|many|TRBD1
CASSLGGTGGNQPQHF
TGTGCCAGCAGCTTAGGGGGGACAGGGGGCAATCAGCCCCAGCATTTT